This entry is about one T cell receptor (beta chain). Study processing details: Reference gene primer amplification yielded estimated nucleated cell counts. Measured with immunoSEQ multiplex PCR; TCRdb has only the in-frame clones, and not every one. That table gives V, J and clone size, and the DNA gave D and trimming. Among some 300,000 clones listed, 86% were seen once. Trimming removed 4 bases at V and 3 bases at J, with 10 bases between. The CDR3 has 13 amino acids. These data are taken from a study of blood T cell repertoires in COVID-19. Looking at the study overall: Sites across the United States, Italy and Spain contributed samples from acute and convalescent COVID-19. PBMCs, B-cell-depleted T cells, or T cells were the source of the cDNA or gDNA that made up the material.

Seattle cases were enrolled at active infection and followed longitudinally. This chain uses TRBV5-3 with TRBJ1-2; D is unresolved. TRBV5-3 is labeled an ORF, and its function is uncertain. The sequenced sample was peripheral blood. This receptor was obtained from a woman aged 70-85 years with COVID-19, enrolled during active disease. CDR3 region: CARSIGSDYGYTF. DNA for the CDR3: TGTGCCAGAAGCATAGGAAGCGACTATGGCTACACCTTC.